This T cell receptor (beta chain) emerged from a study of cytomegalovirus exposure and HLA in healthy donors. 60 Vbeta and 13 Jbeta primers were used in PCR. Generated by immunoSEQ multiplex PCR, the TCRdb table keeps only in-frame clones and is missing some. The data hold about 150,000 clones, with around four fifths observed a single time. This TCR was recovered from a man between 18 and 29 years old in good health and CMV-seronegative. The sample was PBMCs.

CDR3 region: CASSSSWTSGYEQYF. The CDR3 DNA sequence: TGTGCCAGCAGCTCCTCATGGACTAGCGGCTACGAGCAGTACTTC. The rearrangement uses TRBV11-2 and TRBJ2-7; 10 nucleotides line up with TRBD2. V dropped 4 bases and J dropped 3; count of bases not matched to a gene: 6. Germline V gene sequence: CDR1 SGHAT, CDR2 FQNNGV. This CDR3 region has 15 residues.